What follows are 27 T cell receptor beta chains derived from one specimen sequenced in a study of T cells in Graves' hyperthyroidism and ophthalmopathy. TCR beta CDR3 regions were amplified from RNA transcripts. Initially, a first-round RT-PCR of the TCR CDR3 employed the HTBI primer set. MiXCR, run by TCRdb on the multiplex PCR reads, gives a single entry per CDR3 protein. The data contain approximately 410,000 distinct CDR3 sequences, about 15% of them seen just once; the ten biggest clones take up less than 15%. The sample was blood. Every receptor here comes from a man aged 18 to 29 with Graves' ophthalmopathy.

This clonotype was picked up many times. The CDR3 sequence is CASSLDKQTQYF. The CDR3 region has the DNA TGTGCCAGCAGCTTAGACAAGCAGACCCAGTACTTC. The chain is built from TRBV7-8 and TRBJ2-5; D is uncertain. Trimming stripped 1 base from V and 6 bases from J, with 6 bases between. This CDR3 comprises 12 residues. Germline V lookup: CDR1 SGHVS, CDR2 FQNEAQ. Full variable domain (rest looked up from reference TRBV7-8 and TRBJ2-5): GAGVSQSPRYKVAKRGQDVALRCDPISGHVSLFWYQQALGQGPEFLTYFQNEAQLDKSGLPSDRFFAERPEGSVSTLKIQRTQQEDSAVYLCASSLDKQTQYFGPGTRLLVL.

This clonotype was detected many times. The genes are TRBV20-1 and TRBJ2-5; D is ambiguous. The V end was cut by 0 bases, the J end by 5 bases, with 13 bases between. Germline lookup yields CDR1 DFQATT and CDR2 SNEGSKA (reference sequence). The CDR3 is 14 residues long. The CDR3 nucleotides are TGCAGTGCTAGAGATTTCACGGCGCGGGAGACCCAGTACTTC. Translating it yields CSARDFTARETQYF.

This clonotype was found many times. The V gene is TRBV27, the J gene TRBJ2-1, with D possibly TRBD2 on 6 matching bases. The CDR3 runs to 14 residues. Germline V lookup: CDR1 MNHEY, CDR2 SMNVEV (reference sequence). Trimming took 6 bases from V and 9 from J, leaving 18 bases between them. As DNA, the CDR3 is TGTGCCAGCAGCACGGGACTCACGTGGGGTGAGCAGTTCTTC. It specifies CASSTGLTWGEQFF.

In this sample, this clonotype turned up many times. CDR3 residues: CASGKSPTGIFYNEQFF. The CDR3 region has the DNA TGTGCTAGTGGTAAATCCCCGACAGGGATATTTTACAATGAGCAGTTCTTC. The chain joins TRBV12-5 to TRBJ2-1; 7 nucleotides match TRBD1. The germline CDR1 and CDR2 sequences are LGHNT and FRNRAP. This CDR3 contains 17 residues. V was pared by 5 bases and J by 4 bases, with 14 bases of the junction left unmatched.

This clonotype has more than one count but fewer than ten. The J gene is TRBJ2-1, the V gene TRBV6-4; 9 positions agree with TRBD2. The CDR3 spans 14 residues. In germline, CDR1 is MRHNA, CDR2 SNTAGT. With V trimmed by 0 bases and J by 15 bases, 9 bases remained unmatched. The DNA of the CDR3 is TGTGCCAGCAGTGACTCGTCGGGGACTAGCATGTCGTTCTTC. Encoded protein: CASSDSSGTSMSFF.

This clonotype was observed at least ten times. The CDR3 region is CAWSVQGQVYTEAFF. CDR3 sequence (DNA): TGTGCCTGGAGTGTACAGGGACAGGTTTACACTGAAGCTTTCTTT. The rearrangement joins TRBV30 to TRBJ1-1; 8 nucleotides match TRBD1. Per the germline V gene, CDR1 is GTSNPN and CDR2 is SVGIG (reference sequence). The V gene end was trimmed by 0 bases and the J gene end by 3 bases; junction bases not matched to a gene: 6. This CDR3 has 15 residues. The full variable domain, completed using reference TRBV30 and TRBJ1-1, is SQTIHQWPATLVQPVGSPLSLECTVEGTSNPNLYWYRQAAGRGLQLLFYSVGIGQISSEVPQNLSASRPQDRQFILSSKKLLLSDSGFYLCAWSVQGQVYTEAFFGQGTRLTVV.

This clonotype was observed at least ten times. The chain links TRBV12-3 or TRBV12-4 to TRBJ2-7, with 10 bases matching TRBD1. V shed 8 bases and J 4 bases; nucleotides not matched to a gene: 5. The CDR3 sequence is 13 residues long. Here the CDR3 DNA reads TGTGCCAGCGGGACAGGGGATTTTTACGAGCAGTACTTC. Its translation is CASGTGDFYEQYF.

The sample holds many counts of this clonotype. The genes are TRBV12-3 or TRBV12-4 and TRBJ1-6; perhaps TRBD1 as D (5 bases). Trimming shortened V by 5 bases and J by 6 bases, and 11 bases separated the two germline ends. This CDR3 region has 14 residues. In nucleotides, the CDR3 is TGTGCCAGCAGTGCACCCAGGGCTAATTCACCCCTCCACTTT. As protein: CASSAPRANSPLHF.

This clonotype was seen repeatedly, ten times or more. The chain employs TRBV12-3 or TRBV12-4 and TRBJ1-6; the match to TRBD1 covers 9 bases. Trimming removed 4 bases from V and 8 bases from J; junction bases left unmatched: 3. The CDR3 is 14 residues long. The CDR3 region has the DNA TGTGCCAGCAGTTGGACAGGGGACCATTCACCCCTCCACTTT. The encoded protein is CASSWTGDHSPLHF.

This clonotype was seen many times. This chain joins TRBV12-3 or TRBV12-4 and TRBJ2-7; 11 bases fit TRBD2. V was clipped by 5 bases and J by 3 bases; unmatched bases: 9. The CDR3 covers 16 residues. The CDR3 loop is CASSTTSGRVGYEQYF. For the CDR3, the DNA is TGTGCCAGCAGTACAACTAGCGGGAGAGTAGGCTACGAGCAGTACTTC.

This clonotype was counted ten times or more. The J gene is TRBJ2-7, the V gene TRBV20-1, with 9 bases identical to TRBD2. V lost 5 bases and J lost 6; bases outside the gene matches: 11. Germline loops: CDR1 DFQATT, CDR2 SNEGSKA (reference sequence). The CDR3 has 14 amino acids. Here the CDR3 DNA reads TGCAGTGCTCCCCTCGCGGGAGGGCGAGCCGAGCAGTACTTC. Protein product: CSAPLAGGRAEQYF.

The count of this clonotype is one. This rearrangement joins TRBV19 to TRBJ2-5, with D tentatively TRBD1 or TRBD2 (5 bases each). Per germline, CDR1 LNHDA and CDR2 SQIVND (reference sequence). The CDR3 is made up of 14 amino acids. V was cut by 2 bases and J by 7 bases, with 14 bases left in between. As DNA, the CDR3 is TGTGCCAGTAGTATAAGATCGGGGCAGGCGACCCAGTACTTC. This encodes CASSIRSGQATQYF. Combining the CDR3 with reference TRBV19 and TRBJ2-5 gives the whole variable domain DGGITQSPKYLFRKEGQNVTLSCEQNLNHDAMYWYRQDPGQGLRLIYYSQIVNDFQKGDIAEGYSVSREKKESFPLTVTSAQKNPTAFYLCASSIRSGQATQYFGPGTRLLVL.

There are many counts of this clonotype. The V gene is TRBV11-2, the J gene TRBJ2-3, with 7 bases fitting TRBD1. Looked up from germline, CDR1 is SGHAT and CDR2 is FQNNGV. V was clipped by 4 bases and J by 2 bases; unmatched bases: 6. This CDR3 spans 15 amino acids. For the CDR3, the DNA is TGTGCCAGCAGCTACTACAGGGGATCCACAGATACGCAGTATTTT. Amino acid sequence: CASSYYRGSTDTQYF.

This clonotype showed up just a few times. The chain carries TRBV19 and TRBJ2-7, with 7 positions matching TRBD2. This CDR3 spans 15 amino acids. Germline CDR1 reads LNHDA; CDR2 reads SQIVND (reference sequence). V shed 4 bases and J 0 bases; nucleotides not matched to a gene: 6. The chain's CDR3 is CASSTAGTNSYEQYF. For the CDR3, the DNA is TGTGCCAGTAGTACGGCCGGGACTAACTCCTACGAGCAGTACTTC.

This chain uses TRBV24-1 with TRBJ2-7; no firm D call. Germline V gives CDR1 KGHDR, CDR2 SFDVKD. The ends were cut back, 4 bases at V and 2 bases at J, with 8 bases in the middle. CDR3 length: 13 amino acids. The CDR3 DNA follows: TGTGCCACCAGTGAGACATATGCCTACGAGCAGTACTTC. Protein sequence: CATSETYAYEQYF.

This clonotype was counted many times. V usage is TRBV12-3 or TRBV12-4 and J usage is TRBJ2-5; no firm D call. Trimming stripped 10 bases from V and 2 bases from J, with 32 bases between. CDR3 length: 19 amino acids. CDR3 sequence reads: CANSTLPSSDGLGQETQYF. The CDR3 DNA is TGTGCCAACTCAACCCTTCCGTCCTCGGACGGTCTGGGTCAAGAGACCCAGTACTTC.

This clonotype appeared many times. This chain connects TRBV20-1 to TRBJ2-1, with D perhaps TRBD2 (6 bases). Germline V gives CDR1 DFQATT, CDR2 SNEGSKA (reference sequence). This CDR3 has 13 residues. With 5 bases removed from V and 8 bases from J, the gap between germline ends came to 16 bases. For the CDR3, the DNA is TGCAGTGCTCGGGACTGGTTACAAGATGAGCAGTTCTTC. This gives the protein CSARDWLQDEQFF.

This clonotype was detected ten times or more. The J gene is TRBJ1-2, the V gene TRBV11-2; D ambiguous. Per germline, CDR1 SGHAT and CDR2 FQNNGV. The CDR3 runs 12 residues. Between the trimmed V and J ends, which lost 5 bases and 4 bases, there was a span of 8 bases. CDR3 residues: CASSPSTYGYTF. The CDR3 region has the DNA TGTGCCAGCAGCCCCAGCACCTATGGCTACACCTTC. Based on the CDR3 plus reference TRBV11-2 and TRBJ1-2, the full variable domain is EAGVAQSPRYKIIEKRQSVAFWCNPISGHATLYWYQQILGQGPKLLIQFQNNGVVDDSQLPKDRFSAERLKGVDSTLKIQPAKLEDSAVYLCASSPSTYGYTFGSGTRLTVV.

The chain recombines TRBV10-2 with TRBJ1-1; 8 nucleotides match TRBD1. J lost 4 bases, V lost 0 bases, and 10 bases had no gene match. Germline CDR1 reads WSHSY; CDR2 reads SAAADI. The CDR3 has 17 amino acids. The CDR3 bases are TGCGCCAGCAGTGAGTCGAGGACAGGGTCCTGGGGCACTGAAGCTTTCTTT. Translation: CASSESRTGSWGTEAFF.

This chain links TRBV4-1 with TRBJ2-2; D could derive from TRBD1 or TRBD2 (6 bases each). V shed 0 bases and J shed 4 bases, with 9 bases lying between them. This CDR3 comprises 15 residues. Germline CDR1 MGHRA, CDR2 YSYEKL. The CDR3 here is CASSQDPGATGELFF. CDR3 DNA sequence: TGCGCCAGCAGCCAAGATCCGGGGGCCACCGGGGAGCTGTTTTTT.

Details on this clonotype: A read error may explain this, as a much larger clone is one base away. The CDR3 loop is CASSLIPGNYGYTF. The CDR3 nucleotides read TGTGCCAGCAGCTTGATCCCGGGTAACTATGGCTACACCTTC. This chain uses TRBV5-5 with TRBJ1-2, with D unclear. The V gene lost 1 base and the J gene lost 1 base, with 8 bases spanning the gap. The CDR3 has 14 residues. Per the germline V gene, CDR1 is SGHKS and CDR2 is YYEKEE (reference sequence).

Ten or more counts support this clonotype. This chain links TRBV2 with TRBJ1-1; D ambiguous. V shed 5 bases and J shed 4 bases, with 17 bases lying between them. The CDR3 has 15 residues. CDR1 is SNHLY and CDR2 is FYNNEI in the germline V gene. The CDR3 region has the DNA TGTGCCAGCAGTCGGTTCGTGGGTATGAGCACTGAAGCTTTCTTT. This gives the protein CASSRFVGMSTEAFF.

At least ten counts were recorded for this clonotype. The rearrangement joins TRBV7-6 to TRBJ2-2; D gene uncertain. Germline V gene lookup returns CDR1 SGHVS and CDR2 FNYEAQ. V lost 5 bases to trimming and J lost 3 bases, with 10 bases between them. This CDR3 is 14 amino acids long. The DNA of the CDR3 is TGTGCCAGCAGCCTCCTCCTAGACACCGGGGAGCTGTTTTTT. Translating it yields CASSLLLDTGELFF.

This chain connects TRBV19 to TRBJ2-7; 8 nucleotides line up with TRBD1. The CDR3 covers 15 residues. J gave up 0 bases and V 4 bases, and 5 bases lay outside the gene matches. Germline CDR1 is LNHDA and CDR2 is SQIVND (reference sequence). CDR3 residues: CASSTYTGGSYEQYF. For the CDR3, the DNA is TGTGCCAGTAGTACTTATACAGGGGGCTCCTACGAGCAGTACTTC.

This clonotype has at least ten counts. The chain is built from TRBV3-1 and TRBJ2-7; no definite D call. V was pared by 3 bases and J by 3 bases, with 3 bases between. The CDR3 spans 11 residues. Per germline, CDR1 LGHDT and CDR2 YNNKEL (reference sequence). The CDR3 region has the DNA TGTGCCAGCAGCCAGCACTACGAGCAGTACTTC. Residues: CASSQHYEQYF.

This chain joins TRBV9 and TRBJ2-3; D remains unclear. Trimming cost V 1 base and J 0 bases, with 21 bases left between them. This CDR3 comprises 19 residues. Germline values: CDR1 SGDLS, CDR2 YYNGEE. The CDR3 loop reads CASSVNGHSFPGSTDTQYF. CDR3 coding DNA: TGTGCCAGCAGCGTAAACGGCCATTCTTTCCCCGGCAGCACAGATACGCAGTATTTT.

At least ten counts were recorded for this clonotype. The V and J genes are TRBV28 and TRBJ2-1, with D perhaps matching TRBD1 (5 bases). This CDR3 is 12 amino acids long. Germline CDR1 is MDHEN and CDR2 is SYDVKM. Between the trimmed V and J ends, which lost 3 bases and 7 bases, there was a span of 7 bases. In DNA, the CDR3 is TGTGCCAGCAGTTTTGCAGGGAATGAGCAGTTCTTC. Translating gives CASSFAGNEQFF.